This T cell receptor beta chain is drawn from a study of shared clonotypes between healthy human individuals (TCRdb year 2020). For the study in its entirety: The cohort included three men and a couple of women between 18 and 49 years of age. The study deeply sequenced blood TCR repertoires of roughly five healthy adults to estimate repertoire size and the extent of clonotype sharing between individuals. Between about 0.94 and 8.9 billion PBMCs per donor were obtained by leukapheresis. Per donor, three plates each were used for CD4 naive and CD4 memory, two for CD8 naive, and one for CD8 memory. Different laboratories and diverse techniques were used to prepare libraries and sequence TCR repertoires, to increase sequencing depth and limit assay-specific biases.

CD8 naive samples were CD45RO-negative cells positively selected for CCR7, giving a CD45RA+CCR7+ population that excluded TemRA cells. Healthy HIV-negative adults with no recently reported acute infections or vaccinations were included as donors. Every donor was a Caucasian adult living in Nashville, Tennessee, USA. After blood collection by leukapheresis, PBMCs were isolated using Ficoll-Histopaque density gradient centrifugation and then cryopreserved in the vapor phase of liquid nitrogen. Analytical flow cytometry was used to check the purity and quantity of every magnetically sorted T cell population. Genomic DNA was isolated from every sorted fraction and measured by UV absorbance on a Nanodrop 2000c. TCR CDR3 regions were amplified from genomic DNA by multiplex PCR using the deep immunoSEQ assay. Extracted genomic DNA from each cell subset was spread evenly across all wells of several immunoSEQ 96-well plates, with each plate serving as a replicate. Each replicate PCR for sorted subsets received around 200 ng genomic DNA, equal to tens of thousands of T cell genomes. Purified libraries were measured with a Qubit 3.0 fluorometer, size-checked on a Bioanalyzer 2100, and measured again with the KAPA Library Quantification kit. Every immunoSEQ 96-well plate was sequenced on a dedicated single-read 150-cycle Illumina NextSeq 550 flow cell. The study's processing was this. Because the immunoSEQ output held only junctional sequences and lacked quality scores, the filtering could not match the filtering applied to full-length reads. Sequences were annotated with PyIR, a Python wrapper for IgBLAST v1.9, and V/J genes and CDR3 were assigned using IMGT germline references. Reads were filtered out if the reads had weak V/J assignments (E-value above 1e-6), no CDR3, stop codons, out-of-frame junctions, or ambiguous translated residues. V3J clonotypes were defined as sequences sharing an identical inferred V gene, J gene, and CDR3 amino acid sequence. To compute the percentage overlap between repertoires, the number of shared unique clonotypes was divided by the size of the smaller repertoire. Richness of each repertoire was evaluated using RTK rarefaction, the Chao1 estimator, and Recon v2.1 estimates of unobserved clonotypes. OLGA was used to compute generation probabilities for all TCRbeta clonotypes that the gDNA method yielded from a handful of donors. TCRdb took this table from immuneACCESS and kept in-frame rearrangements with V and J called. Such tables lack part of the clones; where checked against another copy, unresolved V genes explain under half of the gap, and the rest is unexplained. V and J calls plus clone size are reproduced from that table; the DNA served to infer D and trimming. The sample table holds roughly 2 million clones, of which about 95% were seen once. Of the sample, about 1.1% falls within the top ten clones.

Concerning this clone itself: Its antigen specificity is not known. Per-base qualities were not stored, and no clone one base away is much larger.

What the work shows at the level of the full study, not this receptor alone: Larger estimated clonotype richness was generally found for naive subsets than for memory subsets. When several donors were compared, the shared fraction of clonotypes was about 5.2% for naive CD4, approximately 3.5% for naive CD8, about 2.5% for memory CD4, and 0.35% to 0.4% for memory CD8. The small number of donors limited the genetic and exposure-history diversity represented. Based on pairwise subsampling, the degree of clonotype sharing among donors was expected to be affected by sequencing depth. Incomplete sequencing was indicated by rarefaction of sorted-subset datasets, despite the large sequencing depth. Compared with non-shared clonotypes, the clonotypes found in all four sorted-subset donors had higher generation probabilities. Sampling was restricted to blood, and TCR repertoires in tissue are likely to differ from TCR repertoires in blood.

V is cut back by 3 bases and J by 6 bases, with 14 bases in the junction unmatched. CDR1 and CDR2 are drawn from the germline V gene (reference sequence): WNHNN, SYGVQD. Counted from cysteine to phenylalanine, this CDR3 has 17 amino acids. Only the CDR3 DNA is retained, 51 bases long and in frame from the first base. The V gene is TRBV10-1 and the J gene is TRBJ2-7, with 10 bases aligning to TRBD1. The sample taken for sequencing was naive CD8+ T cells sorted from blood. In the paper's terms, the cell subset or site label means: CD45RA+CCR7+. The sequence came from a man between 18 and 29 years old in good health. This receptor has the CDR3 CASSDPRPGQGLSEQYF. The sequenced DNA is TGCGCCAGCAGTGATCCCCGGCCGGGACAGGGGCTCTCCGAGCAGTACTTC.